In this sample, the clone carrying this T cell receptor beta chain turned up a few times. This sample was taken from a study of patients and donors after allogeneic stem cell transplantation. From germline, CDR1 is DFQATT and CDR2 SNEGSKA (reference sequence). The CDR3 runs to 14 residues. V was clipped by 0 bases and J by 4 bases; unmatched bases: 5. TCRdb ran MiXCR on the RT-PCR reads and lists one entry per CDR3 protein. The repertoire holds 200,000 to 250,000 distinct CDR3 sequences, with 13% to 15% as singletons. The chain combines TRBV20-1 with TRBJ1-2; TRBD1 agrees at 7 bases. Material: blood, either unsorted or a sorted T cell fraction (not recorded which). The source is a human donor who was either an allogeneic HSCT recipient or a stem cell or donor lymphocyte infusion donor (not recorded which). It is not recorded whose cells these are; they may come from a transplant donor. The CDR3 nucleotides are TGCAGTGCTAGAGATGGGACAGAGTTCTATGGCTACACCTTC. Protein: CSARDGTEFYGYTF.